Below, 26 T cell receptor beta chains from the same sample are listed, as sequenced in a study of T cells in Graves' hyperthyroidism and ophthalmopathy. There were TCR beta CDR3 regions amplified from RNA transcripts. A set of HTBI primers served as the primers for a first-round RT-PCR of the TCR CDR3. TCRdb ran MiXCR on the multiplex PCR reads and lists one entry per CDR3 protein. This table has around 440,000 distinct CDR3 sequences, less than 20% appearing once. The material sequenced was blood. These receptors were taken from a woman between 18 and 29 years old with Graves' hyperthyroidism.

This clonotype was detected many times. The chain is built from TRBV7-3 and TRBJ2-5, with D possibly being TRBD1 (6 bases). Trimming shortened V by 3 bases and J by 4 bases, and 9 bases separated the two germline ends. The CDR3 runs to 13 residues. From germline, CDR1 is SGHTA and CDR2 FQGTGA. The CDR3 protein is CASSLGASETQYF. In DNA, the CDR3 is TGTGCCAGCAGCTTGGGGGCTTCAGAGACCCAGTACTTC.

This clonotype was seen more than once but under ten times. This rearrangement joins TRBV4-3 to TRBJ2-3; possible D gene TRBD1, 5 bases. The ends were cut back, 0 bases at V and 4 bases at J, with 14 bases in the middle. The CDR3 runs 16 residues. Germline CDR1 LGHNA, CDR2 YSLEER. CDR3 amino acids: CASSQDPGRGADTQYF. The CDR3, as DNA: TGCGCCAGCAGCCAAGATCCGGGTAGGGGCGCAGATACGCAGTATTTT.

This clonotype was found many times. The V call is TRBV4-2, the J call TRBJ1-1; D is unresolved. Germline V gene lookup returns CDR1 LGHNA and CDR2 YNFKEQ. The CDR3 consists of 14 residues. Deletions cut 1 base from V and 4 bases from J, with 10 bases between. This CDR3 reads CASSQVKEGTEAFF. CDR3 coding DNA: TGTGCCAGCAGCCAAGTGAAGGAGGGCACTGAAGCTTTCTTT.

This clonotype was counted ten times or more. The chain couples TRBV28 to TRBJ2-1, with 9 bases identical to TRBD1. CDR3 length equals 16 residues. Germline V lookup: CDR1 MDHEN, CDR2 SYDVKM. With 7 bases clipped from V and 6 bases from J, the junction kept 13 bases outside the gene matches. This CDR3 reads CASTQRGQGWLNEQFF. The CDR3 nucleotides read TGTGCCAGCACCCAACGTGGACAGGGGTGGCTCAATGAGCAGTTCTTC.

This clonotype was detected only a few times. The V and J genes are TRBV19 and TRBJ1-2; D gene unclear. V was trimmed by 5 bases and J by 6 bases, leaving 16 bases between them. The CDR3 is 14 residues long. Germline V gene data show CDR1 as LNHDA and CDR2 as SQIVND (reference sequence). The CDR3 DNA follows: TGTGCCAGTAGTCCTCTGTTCGAGAGTCATGGCTACACCTTC. This codes for CASSPLFESHGYTF. Together with reference TRBV19 and TRBJ1-2, the CDR3 gives the full variable domain: DGGITQSPKYLFRKEGQNVTLSCEQNLNHDAMYWYRQDPGQGLRLIYYSQIVNDFQKGDIAEGYSVSREKKESFPLTVTSAQKNPTAFYLCASSPLFESHGYTFGSGTRLTVV.

This clonotype was counted many times. The chain joins TRBV24-1 to TRBJ1-2; D is ambiguous. Trimming removed 4 bases from V and 1 base from J, with 12 bases in between. The CDR3 totals 15 residues. CDR1 and CDR2 from the germline V gene are KGHDR and SFDVKD. The CDR3 sequence is CATSDAVGDNYGYTF. CDR3 DNA sequence: TGTGCCACCAGTGACGCGGTTGGGGATAACTATGGCTACACCTTC.

The rearrangement uses TRBV18 and TRBJ1-4; D might be TRBD1 (5 bases). V was shortened by 1 base and J by 6 bases, with 21 bases between the two germline ends. The germline V gene encodes CDR1 KGHSH and CDR2 LQKENI. The CDR3 consists of 18 residues. The CDR3 region is CASSPLRAGRGEDEKLFF. The CDR3 DNA reads as TGTGCCAGCTCACCACTCAGAGCAGGGAGAGGTGAGGATGAAAAACTGTTTTTT. The variable domain in full, with the rest retrieved from reference TRBV18 and TRBJ1-4, is NAGVMQNPRHLVRRRGQEARLRCSPMKGHSHVYWYRQLPEEGLKFMVYLQKENIIDESGMPKERFSAEFPKEGPSILRIQQVVRGDSAAYFCASSPLRAGRGEDEKLFFGSGTQLSVL.

As for this clonotype: This may be a read error: a much more frequent sequence differs by one nucleotide. J is TRBJ1-1 and V is TRBV6-1, with D possibly being TRBD1 (6 bases). CDR1 is MNHNS, CDR2 SASEGT, per germline. This CDR3 spans 15 amino acids. V gave up 9 bases and J gave up 0 bases, with 17 bases separating them. The CDR3 sequence: CARSLHRAVNTEAFF. Here the CDR3 DNA reads TGTGCCAGGTCGCTTCACAGGGCAGTGAACACTGAAGCTTTCTTT.

About this clonotype: A much larger clonotype is one base distant, so this may be a read error. The V gene is TRBV27, the J gene TRBJ1-2; a possible D gene is TRBD1 (5 bases). The CDR3 spans 14 residues. The germline gives CDR1 MNHEY, CDR2 SMNVEV (reference sequence). V was cut by 8 bases and J by 5 bases, with 18 bases left in between. The CDR3 DNA follows: TGTGCCAGCGGTGCCGACAGAGGGGTTTATGGCTACACCTTC. Translation: CASGADRGVYGYTF.

This clonotype has ten or more counts. The chain links TRBV12-3 or TRBV12-4 to TRBJ2-7; TRBD1 might be the D (6 bases). The CDR3 consists of 12 residues. V was pared by 8 bases and J by 1 base, with 9 bases between. The CDR3 spells CASGGSSYEQYF. CDR3 in DNA: TGTGCCAGCGGGGGCAGTTCCTACGAGCAGTACTTC.

This clonotype was observed many times. The chain combines TRBV6-1 with TRBJ2-7; D remains unclear. The CDR3 sequence is 12 residues long. The germline V gene encodes CDR1 MNHNS and CDR2 SASEGT. Trimming removed 2 bases from V and 2 bases from J, with 4 bases in between. The CDR3 sequence: CASSESTYEQYF. The CDR3 bases are TGTGCCAGCAGTGAAAGTACCTACGAGCAGTACTTC.

The V and J genes are TRBV11-2 and TRBJ2-7; TRBD2 matches 9 bases. The V gene's germline CDR1 is SGHAT and CDR2 FQNNGV. With V trimmed by 5 bases and J by 2 bases, 7 bases remained unmatched. This CDR3 has 15 residues. CDR3: CASSIGLALTYEQYF. CDR3 in DNA: TGTGCCAGCAGCATCGGACTAGCGCTAACCTACGAGCAGTACTTC.

The J gene is TRBJ2-1, the V gene TRBV6-1, with D perhaps TRBD1 or TRBD2 (5 bases each). V was clipped by 5 bases and J by 2 bases, with 16 bases between them. This CDR3 region has 16 residues. Germline loops: CDR1 MNHNS, CDR2 SASEGT. Written as DNA, the CDR3 is TGTGCCAGCAGTAGGGGACGGCAGATGGCCTACAATGAGCAGTTCTTC. Translating gives CASSRGRQMAYNEQFF.

The rearrangement joins TRBV6-1 to TRBJ1-3; maybe TRBD1 (5 bases). Trimming took off 5 bases at V and 1 base at J, with 12 bases between the two ends. CDR1 is MNHNS and CDR2 is SASEGT in the germline V gene. CDR3 length: 15 residues. The CDR3 reads CASSYADTSGNTIYF. CDR3 sequence (DNA): TGTGCCAGCAGTTACGCGGACACTTCTGGAAACACCATATATTTT.

There are many counts of this clonotype. This chain joins TRBV24-1 and TRBJ2-1; 7 bases line up with TRBD2. With 3 bases clipped from V and 6 bases from J, the junction kept 7 bases outside the gene matches. The germline gives CDR1 KGHDR, CDR2 SFDVKD. There are 15 residues in the CDR3. The CDR3 DNA sequence: TGTGCCACCAGTGATCCAGCGGGGAGGTTCAATGAGCAGTTCTTC. As protein: CATSDPAGRFNEQFF.

This clonotype showed up just a few times. The J gene is TRBJ1-5, the V gene TRBV9; D not certain. V was pared by 0 bases and J by 7 bases, with 11 bases between. The germline CDR1 and CDR2 sequences are SGDLS and YYNGEE. The length of the CDR3 is 14 residues. The CDR3 coding sequence is TGTGCCAGCAGCGTAGTCTATCGGGGACAGCCCCAGCATTTT. This gives the protein CASSVVYRGQPQHF.

There are many counts of this clonotype. The V gene is TRBV6-2 or TRBV6-3, the J gene TRBJ2-7; D may be TRBD1 (6 bases). The germline CDR1 and CDR2 sequences are MNHEY and SVGEGT. V was pared by 5 bases and J by 4 bases, with 18 bases between. The CDR3 has 15 residues. The CDR3: CASSEDSLIPYEQYF. In DNA form, the CDR3 reads TGTGCCAGCAGTGAGGACAGCCTCATCCCTTACGAGCAGTACTTC.

The chain couples TRBV27 to TRBJ2-3; D possibly corresponds to TRBD2 (6 bases). Germline-derived CDR1 and CDR2 are MNHEY and SMNVEV (reference sequence). V dropped 10 bases and J dropped 4 bases, with 12 bases sitting between them. The CDR3 extends over 12 amino acids. The CDR3 DNA reads TGTGCCACCCGGGAGTTTCCAGATACGCAGTATTTT. As protein: CATREFPDTQYF.

There are a few counts of this clonotype. The chain couples TRBV19 to TRBJ2-2; no definite D call. The CDR3 runs to 11 residues. Trimming took 7 bases from V and 6 from J, leaving 6 bases between them. Germline loops: CDR1 LNHDA, CDR2 SQIVND (reference sequence). In DNA form, the CDR3 reads TGTGCCAGTAACTCCCCCGGGGAGCTGTTTTTT. It codes for CASNSPGELFF.

The table lists this clonotype with many counts. The junction departs from germline at one end; a sequencing error may be responsible. The chain joins TRBV18 to TRBJ2-3; 9 nucleotides match TRBD2. Germline CDR1 is KGHSH and CDR2 is LQKENI. This CDR3 contains 20 residues. CDR3 DNA sequence: TGTGCCAGCTCAACACCCCCTTCAAGCGGGGGGTCCTCTAGCACAGATACGCAGTATTTT. Amino acid sequence: CASSTPPSSGGSSSTDTQYF.

There are many counts of this clonotype. The chain has TRBV3-1 and TRBJ2-1; tentatively, D is TRBD1 (5 bases). V gave up 8 bases and J gave up 13 bases, with 15 bases separating them. This CDR3 is 11 amino acids long. The germline V gene has CDR1 LGHDT and CDR2 YNNKEL (reference sequence). DNA for the CDR3: TGTGCCAGCGAATCTGGGGCCCTTCAGTTCTTC. Residues: CASESGALQFF.

This clonotype was seen only a few times. The junction shows a germline mismatch at one end, possibly a read error. CDR3: CASSIGLAGANTEELFF. The CDR3, as DNA: TGTGCCAGTAGCATAGGACTAGCGGGAGCCAACACCGAGGAGCTGTTTTTT. The rearrangement uses TRBV19 and TRBJ2-2; 13 nucleotides agree with TRBD2. CDR3 length: 17 residues. Germline lookup yields CDR1 LNHDA and CDR2 SQIVND (reference sequence).

This clonotype was counted ten times or more. The V and J genes are TRBV5-6 and TRBJ2-5; D may be TRBD2 (6 bases). Germline CDR1 and CDR2: SGHDT and YYEEEE. V was shortened by 3 bases and J by 7 bases, with 19 bases between the two germline ends. The CDR3 runs to 15 residues. CDR3 protein: CASSSQADYSGTQYF. CDR3 bases: TGTGCCAGCAGCTCCCAAGCGGACTACTCCGGGACCCAGTACTTC.

This clonotype was found many times. CDR3 in DNA: TGTGCCAGCACCGTTGCGGGGCTTGAAAAACTGTTTTTT. Protein sequence: CASTVAGLEKLFF. The chain couples TRBV5-5 to TRBJ1-4, with a tentative D call TRBD1 (5 bases). Trimming removed 6 bases at V and 7 bases at J, with 13 bases between. This CDR3 has 13 residues. Germline V gene data show CDR1 as SGHKS and CDR2 as YYEKEE (reference sequence). The complete variable domain, with remaining parts taken from reference TRBV5-5 and TRBJ1-4, reads DAGVTQSPTHLIKTRGQQVTLRCSPISGHKSVSWYQQVLGQGPQFIFQYYEKEERGRGNFPDRFSARQFPNYSSELNVNALLLGDSALYLCASTVAGLEKLFFGSGTQLSVL.

V and J are TRBV9 and TRBJ2-1, with TRBD2 identical over 14 bases. The CDR3 sequence is 19 residues long. V shed 4 bases, J shed 4 bases, and the junction held 13 bases outside the gene matches. The germline V gene encodes CDR1 SGDLS and CDR2 YYNGEE. This CDR3 reads CASSTPGLAGVCAYNEQFF. The CDR3 DNA sequence: TGTGCCAGCAGCACCCCGGGACTAGCGGGAGTCTGTGCGTACAATGAGCAGTTCTTC.

V gene TRBV2 combines with J gene TRBJ1-5, with 8 nucleotides matching TRBD1. The CDR3 has 13 residues. After removal of 9 bases from V and 0 bases from J, the junction contained 1 base not matched to a gene. Germline V gene lookup returns CDR1 SNHLY and CDR2 FYNNEI. In nucleotides, the CDR3 is TGTGCCAGGGACAGGGATAGCAATCAGCCCCAGCATTTT. This translates into CARDRDSNQPQHF. Full variable domain (remainder filled in from reference TRBV2 and TRBJ1-5): EPEVTQTPSHQVTQMGQEVILRCVPISNHLYFYWYRQILGQKVEFLVSFYNNEISEKSEIFDDQFSVERPDGSNFTLKIRSTKLEDSAMYFCARDRDSNQPQHFGDGTRLSIL.